This TCR beta chain was identified in a study of blood T cell repertoires in COVID-19. Turning to the study itself: Italy, Spain and the United States were the sources of the convalescent and acute COVID-19 samples. Sample material is recorded as cDNA or gDNA derived from T cells, B-cell-depleted T cells, or PBMCs.

TCRdb's table, derived via immunoSEQ multiplex PCR, lists solely in-frame clones and lacks some. Found here are 70,000 to 80,000 clones, around 88% of them singletons; the top ten hold 10% to 15%. V gave up 2 bases and J gave up 3 bases; unmatched junction bases: 7. This CDR3 has 17 residues. Per germline, CDR1 SGDLS and CDR2 YYNGEE. This chain joins TRBV9 and TRBJ2-6, with 8 bases matching TRBD2. The clonotype originates from a human donor in a cohort sampled during active COVID-19. The sample was peripheral blood. CDR3 in DNA: TGTGCCAGCAGCGTGGGACTAGAAATAGTTGGGGCCAACGTCCTGACTTTC. As protein: CASSVGLEIVGANVLTF.